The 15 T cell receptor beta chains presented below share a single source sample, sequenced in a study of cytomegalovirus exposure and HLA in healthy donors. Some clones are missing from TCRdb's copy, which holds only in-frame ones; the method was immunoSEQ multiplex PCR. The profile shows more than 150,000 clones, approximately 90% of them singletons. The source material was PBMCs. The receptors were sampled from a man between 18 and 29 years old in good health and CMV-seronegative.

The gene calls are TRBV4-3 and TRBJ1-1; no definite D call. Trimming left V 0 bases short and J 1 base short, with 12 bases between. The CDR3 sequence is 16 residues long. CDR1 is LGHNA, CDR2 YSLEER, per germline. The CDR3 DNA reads TGCGCCAGCAGCCAAGATCCCCAACGGGGGAACACTGAAGCTTTCTTT. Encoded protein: CASSQDPQRGNTEAFF.

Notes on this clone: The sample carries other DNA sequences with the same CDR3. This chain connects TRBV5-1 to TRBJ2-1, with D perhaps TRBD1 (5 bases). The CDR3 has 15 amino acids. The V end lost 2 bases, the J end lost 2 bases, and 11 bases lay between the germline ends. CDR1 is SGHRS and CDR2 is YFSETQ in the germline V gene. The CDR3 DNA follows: TGCGCCAGCAGCTTAGGCCAGGGTGCCTACAATGAGCAGTTCTTC. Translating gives CASSLGQGAYNEQFF.

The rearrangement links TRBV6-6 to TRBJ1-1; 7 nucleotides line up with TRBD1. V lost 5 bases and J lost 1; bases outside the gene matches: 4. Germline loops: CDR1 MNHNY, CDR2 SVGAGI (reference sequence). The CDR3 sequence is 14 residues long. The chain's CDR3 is CASSPGTANTEAFF. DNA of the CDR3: TGTGCCAGCAGTCCCGGGACAGCGAACACTGAAGCTTTCTTT.

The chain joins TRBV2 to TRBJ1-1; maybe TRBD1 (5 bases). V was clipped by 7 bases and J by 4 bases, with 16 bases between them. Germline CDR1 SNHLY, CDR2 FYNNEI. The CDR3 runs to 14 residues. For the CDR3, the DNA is TGTGCCAGCATGCAGGGTGGTTCGGTCACTGAAGCTTTCTTT. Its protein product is CASMQGGSVTEAFF.

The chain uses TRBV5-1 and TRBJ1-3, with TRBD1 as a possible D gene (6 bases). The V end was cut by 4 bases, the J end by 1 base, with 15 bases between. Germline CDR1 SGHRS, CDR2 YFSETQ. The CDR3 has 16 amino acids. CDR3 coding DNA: TGCGCCAGCAGCGAGACTCCACAGGGATCTGGAAACACCATATATTTT. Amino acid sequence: CASSETPQGSGNTIYF.

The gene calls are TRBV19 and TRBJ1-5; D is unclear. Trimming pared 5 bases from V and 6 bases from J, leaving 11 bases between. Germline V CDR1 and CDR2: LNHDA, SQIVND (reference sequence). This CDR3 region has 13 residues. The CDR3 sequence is CASSVQIGQPQHF. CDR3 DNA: TGTGCCAGTAGTGTACAGATCGGTCAGCCCCAGCATTTT.

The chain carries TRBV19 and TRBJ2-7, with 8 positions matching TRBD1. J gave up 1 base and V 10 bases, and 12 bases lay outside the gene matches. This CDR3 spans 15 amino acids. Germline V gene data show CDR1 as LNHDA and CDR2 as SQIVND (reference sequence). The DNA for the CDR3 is TGTGCCACCGAAGGACAGGGTGGGTCGTCCTACGAGCAGTACTTC. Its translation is CATEGQGGSSYEQYF.

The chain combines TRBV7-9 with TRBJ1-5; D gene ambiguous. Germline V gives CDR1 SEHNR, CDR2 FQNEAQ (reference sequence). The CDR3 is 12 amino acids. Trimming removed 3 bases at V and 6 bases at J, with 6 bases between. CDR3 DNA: TGTGCCAGCAGCTTCACCGGTCAGCCCCAGCATTTT. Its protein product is CASSFTGQPQHF.

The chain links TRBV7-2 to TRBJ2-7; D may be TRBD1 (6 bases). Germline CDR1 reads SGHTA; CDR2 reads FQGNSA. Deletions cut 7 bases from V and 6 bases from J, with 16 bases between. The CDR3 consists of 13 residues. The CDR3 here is CASTTGPRREQYF. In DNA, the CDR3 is TGTGCCAGCACCACAGGGCCTAGACGCGAGCAGTACTTC.

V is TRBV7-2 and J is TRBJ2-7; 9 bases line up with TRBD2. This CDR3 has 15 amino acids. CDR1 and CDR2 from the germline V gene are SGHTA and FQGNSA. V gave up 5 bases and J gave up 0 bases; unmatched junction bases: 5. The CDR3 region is CASSPYSGSSYEQYF. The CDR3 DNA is TGTGCCAGCAGCCCCTATAGCGGGAGCTCCTACGAGCAGTACTTC. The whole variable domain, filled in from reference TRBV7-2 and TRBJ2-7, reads GAGVSQSPSNKVTEKGKDVELRCDPISGHTALYWYRQSLGQGLEFLIYFQGNSAPDKSGLPSDRFSAERTGGSVSTLTIQRTQQEDSAVYLCASSPYSGSSYEQYFGPGTRLTVT.

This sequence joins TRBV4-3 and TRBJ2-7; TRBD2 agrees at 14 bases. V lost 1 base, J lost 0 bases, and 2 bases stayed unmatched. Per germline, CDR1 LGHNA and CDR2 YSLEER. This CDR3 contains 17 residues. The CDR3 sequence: CASSQVGTSGSSYEQYF. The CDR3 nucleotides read TGCGCCAGCAGCCAAGTAGGGACTAGCGGGAGCTCCTACGAGCAGTACTTC.

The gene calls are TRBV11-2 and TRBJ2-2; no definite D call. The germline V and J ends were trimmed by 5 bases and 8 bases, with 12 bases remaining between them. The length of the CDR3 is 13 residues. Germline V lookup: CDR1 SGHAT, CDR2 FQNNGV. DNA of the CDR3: TGTGCCAGCAGCCCCTCGGGTGCGGGGGAGCTGTTTTTT. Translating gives CASSPSGAGELFF.

The CDR3 region has the DNA TGCAGCGCCGACAGGGGAGGGACCGGGGAGCTGTTTTTT. Its protein is CSADRGGTGELFF. The chain couples TRBV29-1 to TRBJ2-2, with a weak D call TRBD1 (8 bases). The germline V gene encodes CDR1 SQVTM and CDR2 ANQGSEA. The CDR3 runs to 13 residues. With 7 bases removed from V and 5 bases from J, the gap between germline ends came to 14 bases.

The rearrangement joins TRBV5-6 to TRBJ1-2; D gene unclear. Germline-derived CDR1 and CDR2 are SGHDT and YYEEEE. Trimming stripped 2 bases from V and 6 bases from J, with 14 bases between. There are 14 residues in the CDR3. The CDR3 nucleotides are TGTGCCAGCAGCTTCTTGAGCTTATCGGATGGCTACACCTTC. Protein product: CASSFLSLSDGYTF.

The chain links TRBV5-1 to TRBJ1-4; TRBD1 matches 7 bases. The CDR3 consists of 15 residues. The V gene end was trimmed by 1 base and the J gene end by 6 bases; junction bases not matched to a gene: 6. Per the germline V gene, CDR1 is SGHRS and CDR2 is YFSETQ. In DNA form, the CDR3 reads TGCGCCAGCAGCTTGATACAGGGGAATTATGAAAAACTGTTTTTT. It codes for CASSLIQGNYEKLFF.